Shown below are 31 T cell receptor beta chains from a single sample sequenced in a study of cytomegalovirus exposure and HLA in healthy donors. It was with 60 Vbeta and 13 Jbeta primers that the PCR ran. Some clones are missing from TCRdb's copy, which holds only in-frame ones; the method was immunoSEQ multiplex PCR. This table holds 150,000 to 200,000 clones, roughly 86% found once. What was sequenced was PBMCs. The source of these receptors is a man between 40 and 49 years old in good health and CMV-seropositive.

The gene calls are TRBV2 and TRBJ2-2, with D perhaps TRBD2 (5 bases). The CDR3 loop spans 16 amino acids. V lost 6 bases to trimming and J lost 2 bases, with 16 bases between them. CDR1 and CDR2 (germline): SNHLY, FYNNEI. The CDR3 DNA follows: TGTGCCAGCAGGAAGGACTCCCTAATTAACACCGGGGAGCTGTTTTTT. Protein product: CASRKDSLINTGELFF.

The chain employs TRBV10-3 and TRBJ1-2; D might be TRBD1 (5 bases). V was pared by 5 bases and J by 2 bases, with 12 bases between. The CDR3 is made up of 14 amino acids. Germline loops: CDR1 ENHRY, CDR2 SYGVKD. The CDR3 DNA reads TGTGCCATCAGTCCCGGGGGAGGGAACTATGGCTACACCTTC. Translated: CAISPGGGNYGYTF.

The CDR3 loop is CASSLTGTNTGELFF. In DNA, the CDR3 is TGTGCCAGCAGTCTTACCGGGACGAACACCGGGGAGCTGTTTTTT. This chain joins TRBV6-5 and TRBJ2-2; D might be TRBD2 (5 bases). V was trimmed by 5 bases and J by 0 bases, leaving 10 bases between them. The CDR3 is made up of 15 amino acids. Germline V gene sequence: CDR1 MNHEY, CDR2 SVGAGI.

This chain links TRBV27 with TRBJ2-7, with 10 positions matching TRBD1. There are 15 residues in the CDR3. Trimming took 5 bases from V and 5 from J; bases not matched to a gene: 9. CDR1 is MNHEY and CDR2 is SMNVEV in the germline V gene (reference sequence). CDR3 amino acids: CASSRGGQGHDEQYF. CDR3 coding DNA: TGTGCCAGCAGTCGAGGGGGACAGGGGCACGACGAGCAGTACTTC.

The chain recombines TRBV9 with TRBJ2-5; perhaps TRBD1 as D (5 bases). V was cut by 2 bases and J by 2 bases, with 13 bases left in between. Germline V gene lookup returns CDR1 SGDLS and CDR2 YYNGEE. This CDR3 comprises 15 residues. The CDR3 loop reads CASSVDLGQQETQYF. CDR3 in DNA: TGTGCCAGCAGCGTCGATTTGGGGCAGCAAGAGACCCAGTACTTC.

The chain recombines TRBV5-4 with TRBJ2-2; possibly TRBD1 for D (5 bases). The CDR3 covers 14 residues. Trimming left V 0 bases short and J 5 bases short, with 8 bases between. The germline gives CDR1 SGHNT, CDR2 YYREEE (reference sequence). CDR3 residues: CASSLVQGTGELFF. The CDR3 region has the DNA TGTGCCAGCAGCTTGGTGCAGGGAACCGGGGAGCTGTTTTTT.

The V call is TRBV5-6, the J call TRBJ1-4; TRBD1 matches at 9 bases. Germline CDR1 SGHDT, CDR2 YYEEEE. Germline trimming cut 2 bases from V and 6 bases from J; bases unmatched to any gene: 5. The CDR3 is 15 residues long. This CDR3 reads CASSFGQGLYEKLFF. In nucleotides, the CDR3 is TGTGCCAGCAGCTTCGGACAGGGGCTGTATGAAAAACTGTTTTTT.

This rearrangement joins TRBV28 to TRBJ2-1; 11 bases agree with TRBD2. Germline values: CDR1 MDHEN, CDR2 SYDVKM. The CDR3 length is 17 residues. V was clipped by 10 bases and J by 3 bases; unmatched bases: 14. CDR3 sequence: CATRRVAGGPSYNEQFF. In DNA, the CDR3 is TGTGCCACCCGAAGGGTAGCGGGAGGGCCGAGCTACAATGAGCAGTTCTTC.

This chain links TRBV5-6 with TRBJ2-3; D perhaps matches TRBD1 (6 bases). Germline V gene sequence: CDR1 SGHDT, CDR2 YYEEEE. The CDR3 is 16 residues long. V lost 3 bases to trimming and J lost 1 base, with 15 bases between them. Here the CDR3 reads CASSSYRVGGTDTQYF. CDR3 bases: TGTGCCAGCAGCTCCTACAGGGTAGGTGGCACAGATACGCAGTATTTT.

The chain carries TRBV7-9 and TRBJ1-5, with D possibly being TRBD1 (6 bases). Germline V gene sequence: CDR1 SEHNR, CDR2 FQNEAQ (reference sequence). V was trimmed by 4 bases and J by 1 base, leaving 11 bases between them. CDR3 length equals 15 residues. The CDR3 loop is CASSSQGGSNQPQHF. For the CDR3, the DNA is TGTGCCAGCAGCTCACAGGGCGGGAGCAATCAGCCCCAGCATTTT. Looking up the rest from reference TRBV7-9 and TRBJ1-5 gives the full variable domain: DTGVSQNPRHKITKRGQNVTFRCDPISEHNRLYWYRQTLGQGPEFLTYFQNEAQLEKSRLLSDRFSAERPKGSFSTLEIQRTEQGDSAMYLCASSSQGGSNQPQHFGDGTRLSIL.

This chain links TRBV7-6 with TRBJ1-1, with 7 bases fitting TRBD1. Per the germline V gene, CDR1 is SGHVS and CDR2 is FNYEAQ. V gave up 4 bases and J gave up 1 base; unmatched junction bases: 12. The CDR3 totals 17 residues. In DNA, the CDR3 is TGTGCCAGCAGCTCTGGGGACAGTTTGCTTTGGAACACTGAAGCTTTCTTT. It yields the protein CASSSGDSLLWNTEAFF.

The J gene is TRBJ2-1, the V gene TRBV5-6; 10 positions match TRBD2. V lost 0 bases to trimming and J lost 7 bases; unmatched junction nucleotides: 1. CDR3 size: 14 residues. The germline gives CDR1 SGHDT, CDR2 YYEEEE. The CDR3 is CASSLGSGRNEQFF. The DNA of the CDR3 is TGTGCCAGCAGCTTGGGTAGCGGGAGGAATGAGCAGTTCTTC. The entire variable domain, with the rest obtained from reference TRBV5-6 and TRBJ2-1, is as follows: DAGVTQSPTHLIKTRGQQVTLRCSPKSGHDTVSWYQQALGQGPQFIFQYYEEEERQRGNFPDRFSGHQFPNYSSELNVNALLLGDSALYLCASSLGSGRNEQFFGPGTRLTVL.

Only one count was recorded for this clone. This chain connects TRBV6-5 to TRBJ1-5; unclear D gene. The CDR3 spans 14 residues. Deletions cut 8 bases from V and 0 bases from J, with 11 bases between. CDR1 is MNHEY and CDR2 is SVGAGI in the germline V gene. CDR3 DNA sequence: TGTGCCAGCGGGCAAGTAAATAGCAATCAGCCCCAGCATTTT. Amino acid sequence: CASGQVNSNQPQHF.

The chain couples TRBV21-1 to TRBJ1-2; the table names TRBD1, a call not compared with the DNA. TRBV21-1 is recorded as a pseudogene. This CDR3 is built from 18 residues. CDR3 residues: CASSKEQGTLTKIYGYTF. CDR3 nucleotides: TGTGCCAGCAGCAAAGAACAGGGGACACTAACTAAGATTTATGGCTACACCTTC.

J is TRBJ2-3 and V is TRBV9; 8 bases are a match to TRBD2. This CDR3 is built from 16 residues. Germline V CDR1 and CDR2: SGDLS, YYNGEE. V dropped 0 bases and J dropped 4; count of bases not matched to a gene: 7. The CDR3 is CASSVEASGRADTQYF. Here the CDR3 DNA reads TGTGCCAGCAGCGTAGAGGCTAGCGGGCGGGCAGATACGCAGTATTTT.

J is TRBJ2-7 and V is TRBV28, with 7 positions matching TRBD1. The CDR3 totals 14 residues. CDR1 and CDR2 (germline): MDHEN, SYDVKM. Trimming removed 2 bases from V and 2 bases from J; junction bases left unmatched: 3. CDR3 residues: CASSLGGQPYEQYF. The CDR3 bases are TGTGCCAGCAGTTTAGGGGGACAGCCCTACGAGCAGTACTTC.

This clone appeared a single time. The V and J genes are TRBV18 and TRBJ1-2, with TRBD1 matching 9 bases. The CDR3 has 15 residues. Trimming at V came to 2 bases and at J to 6 bases, leaving 7 bases not matched to a gene. Germline CDR1 is KGHSH and CDR2 is LQKENI. The DNA of the CDR3 is TGTGCCAGCTCACCAGGGACAGGGTCCCGGAATGGCTACACCTTC. Protein product: CASSPGTGSRNGYTF.

The chain carries TRBV5-1 and TRBJ2-3, with 7 positions matching TRBD1. With V trimmed by 0 bases and J by 6 bases, 10 bases remained unmatched. The germline gives CDR1 SGHRS, CDR2 YFSETQ. The length of the CDR3 is 16 residues. This CDR3 is CASSLGVEGALDTQYF. In nucleotides, the CDR3 is TGCGCCAGCAGCTTGGGAGTAGAGGGGGCCCTCGATACGCAGTATTTT.

The chain joins TRBV29-1 to TRBJ2-7, with 9 bases identical to TRBD1. V dropped 8 bases and J dropped 5; count of bases not matched to a gene: 13. This CDR3 contains 14 residues. Germline values: CDR1 SQVTM, CDR2 ANQGSEA. The CDR3 DNA reads TGCAGCCCAGCCGAGTGGGACAGGGTGGACGAGCAGTACTTC. Translating it yields CSPAEWDRVDEQYF.

The chain carries TRBV27 and TRBJ2-5, with TRBD2 matching over 12 bases. The J call may not be correct, given that the DNA end is closer to TRBJ2-7. The length of the CDR3 is 15 residues. Germline V gives CDR1 MNHEY, CDR2 SMNVEV (reference sequence). The CDR3 region has the DNA TGTGCCAGCAAAGGAAAGACTAGCGGGAGTTACGAGCAGTACTTC. This codes for CASKGKTSGSYEQYF.

This sequence joins TRBV29-1 and TRBJ1-5, with 10 bases lining up with TRBD1. V shed 4 bases and J 4 bases; nucleotides not matched to a gene: 10. CDR3 length: 16 amino acids. Germline assignment: CDR1 SQVTM and CDR2 ANQGSEA. DNA for the CDR3: TGCAGCGTTGTCGGTCAGTGGGACAGGGGAAATCAGCCCCAGCATTTT. Protein: CSVVGQWDRGNQPQHF.

V gene TRBV2 combines with J gene TRBJ1-2; 11 bases are shared with TRBD1. The length of the CDR3 is 14 residues. From germline, CDR1 is SNHLY and CDR2 FYNNEI. J gave up 3 bases and V 6 bases, and 3 bases lay outside the gene matches. CDR3 DNA: TGTGCCAGCAGGAGGACAGGGGGCGACTATGGCTACACCTTC. This sequence encodes CASRRTGGDYGYTF. Full variable domain (rest looked up from reference TRBV2 and TRBJ1-2): EPEVTQTPSHQVTQMGQEVILRCVPISNHLYFYWYRQILGQKVEFLVSFYNNEISEKSEIFDDQFSVERPDGSNFTLKIRSTKLEDSAMYFCASRRTGGDYGYTFGSGTRLTVV.

The rearrangement links TRBV28 to TRBJ1-3, with unresolved D. V lost 7 bases to trimming and J lost 2 bases, with 12 bases between them. The CDR3 runs to 14 residues. Germline V CDR1 and CDR2: MDHEN, SYDVKM. The CDR3, as DNA: TGTGCCAGCAATACAGCCGGAACTGGAAACACCATATATTTT. It is translated as CASNTAGTGNTIYF.

The V call is TRBV2, the J call TRBJ2-3; TRBD2 agrees at 11 bases. This CDR3 contains 14 residues. Per the germline V gene, CDR1 is SNHLY and CDR2 is FYNNEI. With V trimmed by 6 bases and J by 3 bases, 2 bases remained unmatched. The CDR3: CASRGLAATDTQYF. For the CDR3, the DNA is TGTGCCAGCAGGGGACTAGCGGCTACAGATACGCAGTATTTT.

This clone was counted between two and nine times. The V call is TRBV7-3, the J call TRBJ1-6; possible D gene TRBD1, 5 bases. V gave up 2 bases and J gave up 10 bases, with 12 bases separating them. Germline V gene data show CDR1 as SGHTA and CDR2 as FQGTGA. The CDR3 extends over 14 amino acids. This CDR3 reads CASSLGTGRSPLHF. The CDR3 region has the DNA TGTGCCAGCAGCTTAGGAACAGGAAGATCACCCCTCCACTTT.

This clone was found once. The gene calls are TRBV5-1 and TRBJ1-2; 10 nucleotides line up with TRBD1. This CDR3 has 14 residues. The germline V gene encodes CDR1 SGHRS and CDR2 YFSETQ. The V gene end was trimmed by 4 bases and the J gene end by 7 bases; junction bases not matched to a gene: 7. CDR3 DNA: TGCGCCAGCAGCGCCCGACAGGGGGCCAGTGGCTACACCTTC. Translating it yields CASSARQGASGYTF.

The gene calls are TRBV11-2 and TRBJ2-5; weak D call: TRBD1 (5 bases). CDR1 and CDR2 from the germline V gene are SGHAT and FQNNGV. The CDR3 runs to 15 residues. The V end lost 5 bases, the J end lost 2 bases, and 15 bases lay between the germline ends. CDR3 loop: CASSATRTYQETQYF. The CDR3 bases are TGTGCCAGCAGCGCGACGAGGACATATCAAGAGACCCAGTACTTC.

The V and J genes are TRBV6-6 and TRBJ1-4, with unresolved D. CDR1 is MNHNY and CDR2 is SVGAGI in the germline V gene (reference sequence). V was cut by 4 bases and J by 8 bases, with 14 bases left in between. The CDR3 is 14 residues long. The CDR3 DNA reads TGTGCCAGCAGTTCCCCCGCGGGTCACGAAAAACTGTTTTTT. This codes for CASSSPAGHEKLFF.

This chain connects TRBV2 to TRBJ2-5, with 12 bases aligning to TRBD2. Germline lookup yields CDR1 SNHLY and CDR2 FYNNEI. CDR3 length: 15 amino acids. The V gene end was trimmed by 0 bases and the J gene end by 5 bases; junction bases not matched to a gene: 1. The DNA for the CDR3 is TGTGCCAGCAGTGAAGCGACTAGCGGGAGTGAGACCCAGTACTTC. Translated, it gives CASSEATSGSETQYF. Drawing the rest from reference TRBV2 and TRBJ2-5, the complete variable domain is EPEVTQTPSHQVTQMGQEVILRCVPISNHLYFYWYRQILGQKVEFLVSFYNNEISEKSEIFDDQFSVERPDGSNFTLKIRSTKLEDSAMYFCASSEATSGSETQYFGPGTRLLVL.

In this sample, this clone turned up once. The chain couples TRBV29-1 to TRBJ1-1, with 9 bases that match TRBD1. Germline V CDR1 and CDR2: SQVTM, ANQGSEA. The junction had 17 bases not matched to a gene; V was cut back by 7 bases and J by 11 bases. The CDR3 totals 14 residues. The CDR3 coding sequence is TGCAGCGCTCTGACAACCCCCGGGACAGGGAACGCTTTCTTT. Protein product: CSALTTPGTGNAFF.

The rearrangement joins TRBV29-1 to TRBJ2-5; D perhaps matches TRBD2 (5 bases). CDR3 length: 12 residues. Per the germline V gene, CDR1 is SQVTM and CDR2 is ANQGSEA. The V end was cut by 5 bases, the J end by 5 bases, with 12 bases between. CDR3: CSVCPTGETQYF. The CDR3 region has the DNA TGCAGCGTTTGCCCTACGGGGGAGACCCAGTACTTC.